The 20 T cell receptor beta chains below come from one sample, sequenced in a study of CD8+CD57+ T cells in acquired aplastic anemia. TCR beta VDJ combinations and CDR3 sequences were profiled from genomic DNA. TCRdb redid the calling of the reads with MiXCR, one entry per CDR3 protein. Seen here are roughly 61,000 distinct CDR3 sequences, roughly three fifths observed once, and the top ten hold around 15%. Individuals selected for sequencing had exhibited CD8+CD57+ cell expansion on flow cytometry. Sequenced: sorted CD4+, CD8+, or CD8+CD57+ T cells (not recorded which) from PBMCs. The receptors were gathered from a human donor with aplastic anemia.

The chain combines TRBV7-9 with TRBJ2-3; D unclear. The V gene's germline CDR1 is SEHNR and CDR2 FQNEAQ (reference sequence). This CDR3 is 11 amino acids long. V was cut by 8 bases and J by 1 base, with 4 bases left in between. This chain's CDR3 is CASRGTDTQYF. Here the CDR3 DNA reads TGTGCCAGCCGGGGCACAGATACGCAGTATTTT.

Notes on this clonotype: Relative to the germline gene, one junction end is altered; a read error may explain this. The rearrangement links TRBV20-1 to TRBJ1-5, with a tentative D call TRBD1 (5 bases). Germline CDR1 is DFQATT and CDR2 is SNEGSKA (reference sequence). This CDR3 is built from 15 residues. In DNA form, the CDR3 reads TGCAGCGCTAGAGTATCGGGGACTATCAATCAGCCCCAGCATTTT. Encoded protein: CSARVSGTINQPQHF.

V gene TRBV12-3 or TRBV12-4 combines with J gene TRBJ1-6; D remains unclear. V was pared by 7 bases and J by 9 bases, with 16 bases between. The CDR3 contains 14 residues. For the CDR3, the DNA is TGTGCCAGCACAATGGACGGGGAGCTTTCACCCCTCCACTTT. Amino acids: CASTMDGELSPLHF.

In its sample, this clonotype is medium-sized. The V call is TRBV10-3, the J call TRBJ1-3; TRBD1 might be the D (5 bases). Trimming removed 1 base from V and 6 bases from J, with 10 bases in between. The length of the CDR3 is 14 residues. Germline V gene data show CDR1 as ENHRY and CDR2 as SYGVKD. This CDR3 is CAISELGTANTIYF. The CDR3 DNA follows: TGTGCCATCAGTGAGTTAGGGACGGCAAACACCATATATTTT.

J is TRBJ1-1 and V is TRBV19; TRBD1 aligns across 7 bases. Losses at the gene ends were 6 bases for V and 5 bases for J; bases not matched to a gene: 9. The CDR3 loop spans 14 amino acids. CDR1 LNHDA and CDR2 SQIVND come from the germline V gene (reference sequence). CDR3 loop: CASRRRQGRTEAFF. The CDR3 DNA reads TGTGCCAGTAGAAGACGACAGGGAAGGACTGAAGCTTTCTTT.

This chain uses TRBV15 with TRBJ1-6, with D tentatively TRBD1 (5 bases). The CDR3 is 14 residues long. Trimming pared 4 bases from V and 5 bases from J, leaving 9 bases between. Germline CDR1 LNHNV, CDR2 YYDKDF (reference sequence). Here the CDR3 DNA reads TGTGCCACCAGCACCGACAGAGATAATTCACCCCTCCACTTT. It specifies CATSTDRDNSPLHF.

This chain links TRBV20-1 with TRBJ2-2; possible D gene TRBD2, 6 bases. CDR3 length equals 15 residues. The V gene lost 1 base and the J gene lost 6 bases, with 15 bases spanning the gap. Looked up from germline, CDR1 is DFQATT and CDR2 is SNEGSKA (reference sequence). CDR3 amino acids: CSARGGAPKAGELFF. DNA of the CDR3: TGCAGTGCTAGAGGCGGGGCCCCCAAGGCCGGGGAGCTGTTTTTT.

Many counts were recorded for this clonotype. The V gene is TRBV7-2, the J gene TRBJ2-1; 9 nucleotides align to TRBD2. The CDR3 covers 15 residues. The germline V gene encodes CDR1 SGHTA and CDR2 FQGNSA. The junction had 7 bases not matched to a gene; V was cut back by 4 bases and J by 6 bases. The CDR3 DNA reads TGTGCCAGCAGCTCCCGAGTAGCGGGGGCCAATGAGCAGTTCTTC. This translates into CASSSRVAGANEQFF.

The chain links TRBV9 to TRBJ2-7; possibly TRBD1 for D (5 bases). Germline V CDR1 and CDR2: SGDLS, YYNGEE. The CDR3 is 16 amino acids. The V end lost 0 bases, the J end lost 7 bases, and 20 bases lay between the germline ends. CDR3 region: CASSVVDFGAIDEQYV. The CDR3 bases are TGTGCCAGCAGCGTAGTTGATTTTGGGGCGATTGATGAGCAGTACGTC.

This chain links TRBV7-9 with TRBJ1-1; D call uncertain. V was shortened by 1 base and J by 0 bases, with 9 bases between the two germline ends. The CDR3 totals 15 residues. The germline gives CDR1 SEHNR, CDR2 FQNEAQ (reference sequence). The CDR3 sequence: CASSLVDGLNTEAFF. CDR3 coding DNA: TGTGCCAGCAGCTTAGTCGACGGGCTGAACACTGAAGCTTTCTTT.

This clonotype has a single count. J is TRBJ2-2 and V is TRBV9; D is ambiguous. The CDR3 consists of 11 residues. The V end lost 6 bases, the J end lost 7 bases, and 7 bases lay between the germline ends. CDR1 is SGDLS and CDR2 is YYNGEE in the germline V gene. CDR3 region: CASTVGGELFF. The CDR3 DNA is TGTGCCAGCACAGTGGGCGGGGAGCTGTTTTTT.

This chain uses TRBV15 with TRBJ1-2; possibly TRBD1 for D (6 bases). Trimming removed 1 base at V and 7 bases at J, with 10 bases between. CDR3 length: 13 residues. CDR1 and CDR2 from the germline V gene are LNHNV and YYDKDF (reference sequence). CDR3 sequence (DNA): TGTGCCACCAGCAGAGTCCAGGGGAGTGGCTACACCTTC. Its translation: CATSRVQGSGYTF. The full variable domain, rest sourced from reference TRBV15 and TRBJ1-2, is DAMVIQNPRYQVTQFGKPVTLSCSQTLNHNVMYWYQQKSSQAPKLLFHYYDKDFNNEADTPDNFQSRRPNTSFCFLDIRSPGLGDTAMYLCATSRVQGSGYTFGSGTRLTVV.

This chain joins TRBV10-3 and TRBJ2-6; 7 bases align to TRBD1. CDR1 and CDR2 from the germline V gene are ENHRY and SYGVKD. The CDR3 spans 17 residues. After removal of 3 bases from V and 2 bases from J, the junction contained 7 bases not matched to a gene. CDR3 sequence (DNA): TGTGCCATCAGTGACCGACAGGGTAGTACTGGGGCCAACGTCCTGACTTTC. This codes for CAISDRQGSTGANVLTF.

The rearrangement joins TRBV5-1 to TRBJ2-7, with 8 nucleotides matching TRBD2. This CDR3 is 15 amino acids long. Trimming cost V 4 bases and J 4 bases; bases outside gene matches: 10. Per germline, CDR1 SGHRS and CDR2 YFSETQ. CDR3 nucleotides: TGCGCCAGCAGCCCTCCGGGACTAGGGCCTTACGAGCAGTACTTC. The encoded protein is CASSPPGLGPYEQYF. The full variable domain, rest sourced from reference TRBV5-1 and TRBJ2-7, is KAGVTQTPRYLIKTRGQQVTLSCSPISGHRSVSWYQQTPGQGLQFLFEYFSETQRNKGNFPGRFSGRQFSNSRSEMNVSTLELGDSALYLCASSPPGLGPYEQYFGPGTRLTVT.

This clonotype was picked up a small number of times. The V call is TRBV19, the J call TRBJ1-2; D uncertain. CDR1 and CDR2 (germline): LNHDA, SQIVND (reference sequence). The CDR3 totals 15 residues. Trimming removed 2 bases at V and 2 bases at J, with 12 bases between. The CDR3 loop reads CASSILGGSNYGYTF. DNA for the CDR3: TGTGCCAGTAGTATACTAGGCGGATCAAACTATGGCTACACCTTC.

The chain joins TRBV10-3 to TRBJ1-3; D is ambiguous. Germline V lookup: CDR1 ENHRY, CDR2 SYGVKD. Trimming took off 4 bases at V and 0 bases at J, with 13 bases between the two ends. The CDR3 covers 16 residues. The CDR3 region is CAISAAEDYSGNTIYF. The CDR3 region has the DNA TGTGCCATCAGTGCCGCCGAGGATTACTCTGGAAACACCATATATTTT.

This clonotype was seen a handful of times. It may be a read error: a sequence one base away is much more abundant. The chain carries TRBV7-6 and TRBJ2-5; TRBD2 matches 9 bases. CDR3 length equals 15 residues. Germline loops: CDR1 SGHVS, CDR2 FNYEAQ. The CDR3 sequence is CASSIIAGAKEAQYF. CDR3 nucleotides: TGTGCCAGCAGCATAATAGCGGGGGCCAAAGAGGCCCAGTACTTC.

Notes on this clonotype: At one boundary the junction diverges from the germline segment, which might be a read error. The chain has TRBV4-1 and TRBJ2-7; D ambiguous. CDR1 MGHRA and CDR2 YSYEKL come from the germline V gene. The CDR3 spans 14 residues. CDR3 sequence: CAGSQQRSGYEQYF. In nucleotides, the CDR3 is TGCGCCGGCAGCCAACAGAGGTCGGGTTACGAGCAGTACTTC.

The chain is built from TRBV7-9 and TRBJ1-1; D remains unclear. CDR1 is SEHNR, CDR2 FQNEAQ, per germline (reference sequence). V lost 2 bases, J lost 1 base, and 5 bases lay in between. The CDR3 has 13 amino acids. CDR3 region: CASSLMGNTEAFF. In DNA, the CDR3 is TGTGCCAGCAGCTTAATGGGGAACACTGAAGCTTTCTTT.

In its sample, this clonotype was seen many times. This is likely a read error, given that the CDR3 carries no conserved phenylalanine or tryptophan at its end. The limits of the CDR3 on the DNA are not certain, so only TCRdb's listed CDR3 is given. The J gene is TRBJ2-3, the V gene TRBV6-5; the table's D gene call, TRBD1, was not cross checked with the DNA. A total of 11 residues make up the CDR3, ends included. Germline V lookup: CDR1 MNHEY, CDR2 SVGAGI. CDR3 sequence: CASSFFGQVVY.